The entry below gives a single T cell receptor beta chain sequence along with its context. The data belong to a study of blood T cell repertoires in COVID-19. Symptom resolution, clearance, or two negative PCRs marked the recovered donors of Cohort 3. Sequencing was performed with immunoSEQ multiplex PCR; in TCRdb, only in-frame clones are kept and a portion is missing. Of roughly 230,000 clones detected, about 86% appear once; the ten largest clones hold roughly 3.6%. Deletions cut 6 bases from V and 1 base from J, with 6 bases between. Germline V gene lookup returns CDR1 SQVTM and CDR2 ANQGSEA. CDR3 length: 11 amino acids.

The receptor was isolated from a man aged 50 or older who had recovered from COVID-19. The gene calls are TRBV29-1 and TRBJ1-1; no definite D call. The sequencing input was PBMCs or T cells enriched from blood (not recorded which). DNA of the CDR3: TGCAGCGTCCTTCCGAACACTGAAGCTTTCTTT. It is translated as CSVLPNTEAFF.